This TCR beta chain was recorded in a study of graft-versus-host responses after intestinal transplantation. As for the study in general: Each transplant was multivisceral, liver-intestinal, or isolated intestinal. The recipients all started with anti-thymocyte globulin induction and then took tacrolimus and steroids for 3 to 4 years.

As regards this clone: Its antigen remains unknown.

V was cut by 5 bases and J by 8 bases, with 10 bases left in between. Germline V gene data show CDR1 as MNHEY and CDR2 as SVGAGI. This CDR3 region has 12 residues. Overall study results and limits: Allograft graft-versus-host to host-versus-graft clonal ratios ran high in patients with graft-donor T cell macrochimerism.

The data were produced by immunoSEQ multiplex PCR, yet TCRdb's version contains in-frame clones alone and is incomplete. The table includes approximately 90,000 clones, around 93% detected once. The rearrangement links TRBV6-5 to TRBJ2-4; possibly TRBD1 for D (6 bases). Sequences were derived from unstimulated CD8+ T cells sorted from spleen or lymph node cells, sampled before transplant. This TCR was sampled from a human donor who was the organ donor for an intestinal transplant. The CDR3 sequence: CASSNREHIQYF. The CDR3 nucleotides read TGTGCCAGCAGTAACAGGGAGCACATTCAGTACTTC.